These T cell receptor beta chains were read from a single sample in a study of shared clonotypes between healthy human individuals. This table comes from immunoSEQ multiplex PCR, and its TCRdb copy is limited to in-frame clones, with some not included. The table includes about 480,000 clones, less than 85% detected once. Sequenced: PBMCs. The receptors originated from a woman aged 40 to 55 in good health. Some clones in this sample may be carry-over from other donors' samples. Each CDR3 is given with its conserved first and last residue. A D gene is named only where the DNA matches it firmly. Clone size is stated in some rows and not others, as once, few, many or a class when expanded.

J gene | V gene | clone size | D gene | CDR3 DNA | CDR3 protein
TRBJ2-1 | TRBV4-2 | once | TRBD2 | TGTGCCAGCAGCGGCCAACCCGGACTAGCGGAATACAATGAGCAGTTCTTC | CASSGQPGLAEYNEQFF
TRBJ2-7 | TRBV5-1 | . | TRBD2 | TGCGCCAGCAGCTTTTATACCGGGACTAGCGGGCCCACCTCCTACGAGCAGTACTTC | CASSFYTGTSGPTSYEQYF
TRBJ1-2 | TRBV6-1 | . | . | TGTGCCAGCAGCGTCCGACAGGCCATCTATGGCTACACCTTC | CASSVRQAIYGYTF
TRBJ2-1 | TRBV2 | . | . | TGTGCCAGCAGTGAGTCCGGGAGCTCCTACAATGAGCAGTTCTTC | CASSESGSSYNEQFF
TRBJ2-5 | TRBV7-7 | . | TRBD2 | TGTGCTAGCAGCCGGATACTAGCGGGAGGGGGGGAGACCCAGTACTTC | CASSRILAGGGETQYF
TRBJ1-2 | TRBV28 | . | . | TGTGCCAGCAGTTTGAAACCTCTCTATGGCTACACCTTC | CASSLKPLYGYTF
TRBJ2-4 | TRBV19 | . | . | TGTGCCAGTAGGCCTCGACGGCAGGCCCAAGCCAAAAACATTCAGTACTTC | CASRPRRQAQAKNIQYF
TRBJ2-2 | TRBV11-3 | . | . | TGTGCCAGCAGCTTAGATAGGACTCAGGCCGGGGAGCTGTTTTTT | CASSLDRTQAGELFF
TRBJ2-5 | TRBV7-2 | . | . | TGTGCCAGCAGCTTAGCGTCGGGAGTTCAAGAGACCCAGTACTTC | CASSLASGVQETQYF
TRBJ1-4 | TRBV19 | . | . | TGTGCCAGTAGTATTATTTGGTTCGGGGGGGCCGGCGAAAAACTGTTTTTT | CASSIIWFGGAGEKLFF
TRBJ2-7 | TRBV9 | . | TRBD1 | TGTGCCAGCAGCGTGACAACGGACAGGGTCCCCTACGAGCAGTACTTC | CASSVTTDRVPYEQYF
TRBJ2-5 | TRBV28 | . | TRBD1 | TGTGCCAGCAGTACGGACAGGAGATTACAAGAGACCCAGTACTTC | CASSTDRRLQETQYF
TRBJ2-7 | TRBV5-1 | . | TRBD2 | TGCGCCAGCAGCTTGTTAACTAGCGGGATATACGAGCAGTACTTC | CASSLLTSGIYEQYF
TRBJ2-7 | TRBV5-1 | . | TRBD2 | TGCGCCAGCAGGCGGACTAGCGGGAACTACGAGCAGTACTTC | CASRRTSGNYEQYF
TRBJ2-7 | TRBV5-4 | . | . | TGTGCCAGCAGCTTGGTGAACATCGACTTCTACGAGCAGTACTTC | CASSLVNIDFYEQYF
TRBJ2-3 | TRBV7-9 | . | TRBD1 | TGTGCCAGCAGCCTACAGGGGACAGGTGATACGCAGTATTTT | CASSLQGTGDTQYF
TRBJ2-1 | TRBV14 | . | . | TGTGCCAGCAGACAGAAATTGAGTGAGCAGTTCTTC | CASRQKLSEQFF
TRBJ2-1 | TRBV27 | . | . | TGTGCCAGCAGCCAACAGGTCTACAATGAGCAGTTCTTC | CASSQQVYNEQFF
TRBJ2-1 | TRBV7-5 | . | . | TGTGTCAGAAGCTTAGTACAGAGGAAACCATACAATGAGCAGTTCTTC | CVRSLVQRKPYNEQFF
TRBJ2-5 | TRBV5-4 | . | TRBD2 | TGTGCCAGCAGCTGGGGACTAGCGGGAGTATATGGAGAGACCCAGTACTTC | CASSWGLAGVYGETQYF
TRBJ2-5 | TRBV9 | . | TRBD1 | TGTGCCAGCAGCGTAGTACAGGGGATTTCAGAGACCCAGTACTTC | CASSVVQGISETQYF
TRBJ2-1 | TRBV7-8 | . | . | TGTGCCAGCAGCTTAGACGGACAGTCCTACAATGAGCAGTTCTTC | CASSLDGQSYNEQFF
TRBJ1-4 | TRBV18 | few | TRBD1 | TGTGCCAGCTCTATCCTACAGGGGCTGCGGGGTGAAAAACTGTTTTTT | CASSILQGLRGEKLFF
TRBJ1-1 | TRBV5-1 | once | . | TGCGCCAGCAGCTTGGGAGGTAACACTGAAGCTTTCTTT | CASSLGGNTEAFF
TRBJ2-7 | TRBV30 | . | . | TGTGCCTGGAGTGTATTGGGGGAGCAGTACTTC | CAWSVLGEQYF
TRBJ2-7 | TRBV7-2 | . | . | TGTGCCAGCAGCCCCTCGGCTACCTACGAGCAGTACTTC | CASSPSATYEQYF
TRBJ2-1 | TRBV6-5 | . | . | TGTGCCAGCAGTTACTCTCGACTGGACAATGAGCAGTTCTTC | CASSYSRLDNEQFF
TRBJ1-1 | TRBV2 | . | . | TGTGCCAGCAGTGAAGGGTGGCAAGAAGCTTTCTTT | CASSEGWQEAFF
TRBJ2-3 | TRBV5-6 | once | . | TGTGCCAGCAGCTTGGGGATTAAGGGAGATACGCAGTATTTT | CASSLGIKGDTQYF
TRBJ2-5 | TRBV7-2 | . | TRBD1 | TGTGCCAGCAGCTTACAGGGGGCGGTATTAGAGACCCAGTACTTC | CASSLQGAVLETQYF
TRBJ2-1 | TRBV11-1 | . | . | TGTGCCAGCAGCTTGCTAGACAATGAGCAGTTCTTC | CASSLLDNEQFF
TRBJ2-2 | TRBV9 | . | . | TGTGCCAGCAGCGGAGGGGATACGAACACCGGGGAGCTGTTTTTT | CASSGGDTNTGELFF
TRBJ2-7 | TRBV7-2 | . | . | TGTGCCAGCAGCTTAGGGGGGGAGAAGGGTAGGGAGCAGTACTTC | CASSLGGEKGREQYF
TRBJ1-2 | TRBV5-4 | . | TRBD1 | TGTGCCAGCAGCAGAACAGGGGGACGGTATGGCTACACCTTC | CASSRTGGRYGYTF
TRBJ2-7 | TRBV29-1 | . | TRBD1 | TGCAGCGTGGCTGACATGGGACAGGTATCCTACGAGCAGTACTTC | CSVADMGQVSYEQYF